These 2 T cell receptor beta chains share one sample of origin, sequenced in a study of blood T cell repertoires in COVID-19. Here immunoSEQ multiplex PCR was the method, and the copy in TCRdb shows in-frame clones only, minus some. The table lists about 200,000 clones, 88% of them singletons. The sequenced sample was peripheral blood. These receptors originate from a man younger than 30 with active or convalescent COVID-19.

The chain uses TRBV19 and TRBJ2-1; a weak D match, TRBD2 (5 bases). Germline-derived CDR1 and CDR2 are LNHDA and SQIVND (reference sequence). V was pared by 5 bases and J by 8 bases, with 13 bases between. The CDR3 is 13 amino acids. CDR3 DNA: TGTGCCAGTAGTCCCCGGGGTCCTGATGAGCAGTTCTTC. It translates to CASSPRGPDEQFF. Using reference TRBV19 and TRBJ2-1 for the parts outside the CDR3, the full variable domain is DGGITQSPKYLFRKEGQNVTLSCEQNLNHDAMYWYRQDPGQGLRLIYYSQIVNDFQKGDIAEGYSVSREKKESFPLTVTSAQKNPTAFYLCASSPRGPDEQFFGPGTRLTVL.

This clone turned up a few times. The V gene is TRBV5-5, the J gene TRBJ1-2; tentatively, D is TRBD1 (5 bases). Trimming cost V 5 bases and J 3 bases, with 11 bases left between them. The germline CDR1 and CDR2 sequences are SGHKS and YYEKEE (reference sequence). The CDR3 length is 13 residues. CDR3 sequence reads: CASRLTDYYGYTF. The CDR3 DNA reads TGTGCCAGCAGGTTGACAGATTACTATGGCTACACCTTC.